This T cell receptor beta chain was sequenced during a study of T cells in Graves' hyperthyroidism and ophthalmopathy. Across the whole study: Blood from the periphery was taken at initial diagnosis, before any treatment.

In its sample, this clonotype was seen many times. The trim removed 5 bases at V and 4 bases at J, leaving 7 bases unmatched. CDR3 length: 14 amino acids. Looked up from germline, CDR1 is MDHEN and CDR2 is SYDVKM. Researchers took RNA transcripts and amplified the TCR beta CDR3 regions from them. An initial round of RT-PCR targeting the TCR CDR3 relied on the HTBI primer set. TCRdb reprocessed the multiplex PCR reads via MiXCR and lists one record per CDR3 protein. The table includes some 530,000 distinct CDR3 sequences, approximately 22% detected once. Sequenced sample: blood. The sequence was collected from a woman between 65 and 79 years old with Graves' ophthalmopathy. This chain links TRBV28 with TRBJ2-7; 8 bases agree with TRBD1. CDR3 amino acids: CASSIQGARYEQYF. In DNA form, the CDR3 reads TGTGCCAGCAGTATCCAGGGGGCAAGATACGAGCAGTACTTC. The full variable domain, rest sourced from reference TRBV28 and TRBJ2-7, is DVKVTQSSRYLVKRTGEKVFLECVQDMDHENMFWYRQDPGLGLRLIYFSYDVKMKEKGDIPEGYSVSREKKERFSLILESASTNQTSMYLCASSIQGARYEQYFGPGTRLTVT.